What follows is one TCR beta chain and its context. As yet, its antigen is unknown. The germline gives CDR1 SGHAT, CDR2 FQNNGV. This CDR3 is built from 15 residues. The ends lost 3 bases at V and 5 bases at J; junction bases unmatched: 10. This entry belongs to a study of cytomegalovirus exposure and HLA in healthy donors. Study conclusions and caveats: Analysis performed later found 16,951 TCR beta sequences associated with HLA alleles at 0.05 false discovery rate.

Researchers ran the PCR with 60 Vbeta and 13 Jbeta primers. Per the authors' pipeline: An analysis that came later counted some 80 million unique TCR beta chains, roughly 11 million shared. Libraries were prepared by immunoSEQ multiplex PCR; TCRdb keeps only in-frame clonotypes and omits some of them. The D gene and trimming were derived from the DNA, and the V and J assignments and clone size from that table. The sample records 200,000 or so clones, approximately 80% being singletons. V is TRBV11-2 and J is TRBJ2-7; 7 bases map to TRBD1. This TCR derives from a boy aged 2-9 years in good health and CMV-seronegative. The sequenced sample consisted of PBMCs. The CDR3 protein is CASSFLLRQGDEQYF. CDR3 nucleotides: TGTGCCAGCAGCTTCCTTTTACGCCAGGGGGACGAGCAGTACTTC.